This T cell receptor beta chain originates from a study of T cell changes during pregnancy in multiple sclerosis. The data were produced by immunoSEQ multiplex PCR, yet TCRdb's version contains in-frame clones alone and is incomplete. The top ten hold around 0.4% of the sample, which has tens of thousands of clones, around nine tenths seen once. Here the sequenced sample was CD4+ T cells from peripheral blood mononuclear cells, taken before pregnancy. The source is a female donor with multiple sclerosis, enrolled in a pregnancy study.

The CDR3 coding sequence is TGTGCCAGCAGTTTCGGTAGAGGGAAGGGTGAGACCCAGTACTTC. It is translated as CASSFGRGKGETQYF. The V and J genes are TRBV27 and TRBJ2-5, with D perhaps TRBD2 (5 bases). V gave up 3 bases and J gave up 5 bases, with 16 bases separating them. The CDR3 has 15 residues. Germline CDR1 is MNHEY and CDR2 is SMNVEV (reference sequence).